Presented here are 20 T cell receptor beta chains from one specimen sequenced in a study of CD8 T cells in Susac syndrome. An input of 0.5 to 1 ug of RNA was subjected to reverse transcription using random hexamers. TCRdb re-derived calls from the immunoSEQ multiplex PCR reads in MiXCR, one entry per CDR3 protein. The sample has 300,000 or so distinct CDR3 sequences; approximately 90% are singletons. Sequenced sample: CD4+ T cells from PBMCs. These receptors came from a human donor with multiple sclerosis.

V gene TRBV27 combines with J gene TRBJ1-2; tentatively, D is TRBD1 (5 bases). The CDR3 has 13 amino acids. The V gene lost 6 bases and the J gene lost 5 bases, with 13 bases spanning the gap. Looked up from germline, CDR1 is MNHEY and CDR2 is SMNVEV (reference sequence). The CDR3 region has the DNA TGTGCCAGCAGCAAGGGTGCAGGGTATGGCTACACCTTC. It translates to CASSKGAGYGYTF.

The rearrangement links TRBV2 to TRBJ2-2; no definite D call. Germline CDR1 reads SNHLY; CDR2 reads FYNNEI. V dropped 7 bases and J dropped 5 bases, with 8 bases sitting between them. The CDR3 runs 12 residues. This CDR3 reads CASKGQTGELFF. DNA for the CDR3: TGTGCCAGCAAAGGTCAGACCGGGGAGCTGTTTTTT.

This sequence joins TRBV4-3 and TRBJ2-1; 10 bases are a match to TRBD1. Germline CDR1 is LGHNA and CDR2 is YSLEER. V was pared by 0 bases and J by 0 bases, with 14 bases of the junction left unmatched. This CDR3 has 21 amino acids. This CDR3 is CASSQERAGTGVASSYNEQFF. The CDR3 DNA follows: TGCGCCAGCAGCCAAGAAAGGGCCGGGACAGGGGTCGCTAGCTCCTACAATGAGCAGTTCTTC.

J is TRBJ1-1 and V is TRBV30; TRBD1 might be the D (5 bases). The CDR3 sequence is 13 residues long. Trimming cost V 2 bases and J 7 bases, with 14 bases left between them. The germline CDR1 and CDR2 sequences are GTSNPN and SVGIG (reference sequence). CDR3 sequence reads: CAWSSGSTIEAFF. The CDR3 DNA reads TGTGCCTGGAGTTCAGGGTCTACAATTGAAGCTTTCTTT.

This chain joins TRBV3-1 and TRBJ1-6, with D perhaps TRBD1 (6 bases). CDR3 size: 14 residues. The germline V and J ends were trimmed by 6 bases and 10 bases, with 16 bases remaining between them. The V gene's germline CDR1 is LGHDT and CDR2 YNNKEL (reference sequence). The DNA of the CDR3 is TGTGCCAGCAGACCAACAGGGACCCGCTCACCCCTCCACTTT. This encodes CASRPTGTRSPLHF.

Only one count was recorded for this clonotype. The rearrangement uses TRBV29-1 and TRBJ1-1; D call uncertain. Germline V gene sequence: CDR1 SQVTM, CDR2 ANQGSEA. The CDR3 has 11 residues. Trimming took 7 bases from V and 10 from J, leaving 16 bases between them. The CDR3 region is CSAGSDVGAFF. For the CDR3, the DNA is TGCAGCGCTGGGAGTGACGTCGGAGCTTTCTTT.

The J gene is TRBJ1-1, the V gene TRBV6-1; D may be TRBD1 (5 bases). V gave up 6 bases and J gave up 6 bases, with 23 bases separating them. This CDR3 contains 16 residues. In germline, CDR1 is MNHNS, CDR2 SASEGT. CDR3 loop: CASSQMPTAVVSEAFF. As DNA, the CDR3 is TGTGCCAGCAGCCAAATGCCGACAGCTGTTGTTTCTGAAGCTTTCTTT.

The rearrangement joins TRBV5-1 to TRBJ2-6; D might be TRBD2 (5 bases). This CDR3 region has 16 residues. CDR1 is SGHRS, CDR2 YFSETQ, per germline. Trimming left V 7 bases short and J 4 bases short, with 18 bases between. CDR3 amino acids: CASSTTGGTGANVLTF. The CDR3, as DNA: TGCGCCAGCTCTACCACCGGAGGAACCGGGGCCAACGTCCTGACTTTC.

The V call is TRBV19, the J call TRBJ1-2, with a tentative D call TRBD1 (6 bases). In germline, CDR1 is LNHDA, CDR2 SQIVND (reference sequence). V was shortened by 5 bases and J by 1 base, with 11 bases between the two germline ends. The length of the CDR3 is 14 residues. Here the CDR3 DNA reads TGTGCCAGTAGTCTAACAGGGATTAACTATGGCTACACCTTC. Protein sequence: CASSLTGINYGYTF. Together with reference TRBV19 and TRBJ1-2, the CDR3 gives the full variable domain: DGGITQSPKYLFRKEGQNVTLSCEQNLNHDAMYWYRQDPGQGLRLIYYSQIVNDFQKGDIAEGYSVSREKKESFPLTVTSAQKNPTAFYLCASSLTGINYGYTFGSGTRLTVV.

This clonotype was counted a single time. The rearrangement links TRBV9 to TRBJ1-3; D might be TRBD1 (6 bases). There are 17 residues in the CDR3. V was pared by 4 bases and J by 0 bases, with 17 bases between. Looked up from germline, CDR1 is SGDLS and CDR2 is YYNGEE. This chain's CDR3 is CASSFHRQEASGNTIYF. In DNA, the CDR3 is TGTGCCAGCAGCTTCCACAGACAGGAGGCCTCTGGAAACACCATATATTTT.

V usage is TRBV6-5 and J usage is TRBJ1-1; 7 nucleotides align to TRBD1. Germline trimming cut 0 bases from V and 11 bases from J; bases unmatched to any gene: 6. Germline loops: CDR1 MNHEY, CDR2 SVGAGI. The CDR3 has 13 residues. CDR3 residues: CASSYSVTGLAFF. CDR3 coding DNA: TGTGCCAGCAGTTACTCCGTGACAGGGTTGGCTTTCTTT.

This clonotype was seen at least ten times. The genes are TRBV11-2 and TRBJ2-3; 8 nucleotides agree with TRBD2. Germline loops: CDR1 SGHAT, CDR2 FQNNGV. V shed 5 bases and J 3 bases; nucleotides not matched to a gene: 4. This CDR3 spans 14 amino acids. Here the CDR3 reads CASSPGLATDTQYF. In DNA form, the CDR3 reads TGTGCCAGCAGCCCTGGACTAGCAACAGATACGCAGTATTTT.

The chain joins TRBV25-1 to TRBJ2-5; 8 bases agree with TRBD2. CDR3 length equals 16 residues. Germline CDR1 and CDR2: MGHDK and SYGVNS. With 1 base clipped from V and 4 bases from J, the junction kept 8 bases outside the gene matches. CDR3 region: CASSESRGLVPETQYF. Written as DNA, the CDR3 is TGTGCCAGCAGTGAATCTCGGGGACTAGTTCCAGAGACCCAGTACTTC.

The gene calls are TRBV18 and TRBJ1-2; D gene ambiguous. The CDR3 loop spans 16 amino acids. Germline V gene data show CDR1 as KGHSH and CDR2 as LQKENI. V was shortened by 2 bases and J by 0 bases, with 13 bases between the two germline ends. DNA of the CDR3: TGTGCCAGCTCACCAAGGGCTTGGGTGCCTAACTATGGCTACACCTTC. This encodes CASSPRAWVPNYGYTF.

The CDR3 here is CASTSGFAGLRRRNTEAFF. CDR3 in DNA: TGTGCCAGCACCTCCGGTTTTGCCGGGTTGAGAAGGAGGAACACTGAAGCTTTCTTT. The chain employs TRBV6-2 or TRBV6-3 and TRBJ1-1; D not resolved. V lost 7 bases and J 1 base, leaving 28 bases between the germline ends. This CDR3 has 19 residues. The germline gives CDR1 MNHEY, CDR2 SVGEGT.

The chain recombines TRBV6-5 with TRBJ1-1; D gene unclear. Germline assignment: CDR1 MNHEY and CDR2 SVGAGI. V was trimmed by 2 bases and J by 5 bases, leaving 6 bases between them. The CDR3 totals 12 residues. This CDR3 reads CASSYAGTEAFF. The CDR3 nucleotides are TGTGCCAGCAGTTACGCGGGGACTGAAGCTTTCTTT.

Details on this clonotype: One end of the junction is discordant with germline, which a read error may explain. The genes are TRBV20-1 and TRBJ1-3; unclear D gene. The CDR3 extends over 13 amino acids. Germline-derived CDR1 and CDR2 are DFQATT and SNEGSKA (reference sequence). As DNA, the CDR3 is TGTGGGGTCAGCGAGAACTCTGGAAACACCATATATTTT. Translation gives CGVSENSGNTIYF.

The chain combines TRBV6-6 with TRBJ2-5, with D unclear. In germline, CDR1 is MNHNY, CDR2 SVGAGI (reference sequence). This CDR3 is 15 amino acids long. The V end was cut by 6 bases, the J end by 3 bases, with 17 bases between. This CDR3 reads CASSEPRAPEETQYF. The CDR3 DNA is TGTGCCAGCAGCGAGCCCCGGGCCCCCGAAGAGACCCAGTACTTC.

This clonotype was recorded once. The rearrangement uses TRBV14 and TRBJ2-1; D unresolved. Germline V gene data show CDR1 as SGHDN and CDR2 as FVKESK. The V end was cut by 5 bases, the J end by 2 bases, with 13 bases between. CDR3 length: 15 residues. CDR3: CASSGVSLPYNEQFF. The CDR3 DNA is TGTGCCAGCAGCGGGGTTAGTCTACCCTACAATGAGCAGTTCTTC.

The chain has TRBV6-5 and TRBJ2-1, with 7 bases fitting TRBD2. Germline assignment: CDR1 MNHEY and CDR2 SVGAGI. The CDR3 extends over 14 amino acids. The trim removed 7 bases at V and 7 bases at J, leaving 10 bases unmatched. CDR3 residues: CASTPRLAANEQFF. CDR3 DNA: TGTGCCAGCACCCCACGACTAGCTGCGAATGAGCAGTTCTTC.